The sequence of this T cell receptor beta chain was determined in a study of low-dose radiotherapy and immunotherapy resistance in tumors. The V end was cut by 8 bases, the J end by 6 bases, with 11 bases between. CDR3 size: 12 residues. Germline V gene data show CDR1 as SEHNR and CDR2 as FQNEAQ (reference sequence). As to time point: before trial treatment. This clonotype was seen repeatedly, ten times or more. Primers used for first-strand cDNA, a TRAV- and TRBV-specific set, covered both alpha and beta chains. The authors ran around 18 PCR cycles to amplify TCRs with a constant-region primer and V-primer adapter. In TCRdb, the reads were re-called with MiXCR into one record per CDR3 protein. Here the sample spans tens of thousands of distinct CDR3 sequences, approximately 17% being singletons.

The sequence was obtained from a male donor with prostate cancer. This rearrangement joins TRBV7-9 to TRBJ2-4, with TRBD2 as a possible D gene (5 bases). Source: PBMCs, taken before treatment. This CDR3 reads CASGPGGNIQYF. In nucleotides, the CDR3 is TGTGCCAGCGGGCCTGGAGGAAACATTCAGTACTTC.